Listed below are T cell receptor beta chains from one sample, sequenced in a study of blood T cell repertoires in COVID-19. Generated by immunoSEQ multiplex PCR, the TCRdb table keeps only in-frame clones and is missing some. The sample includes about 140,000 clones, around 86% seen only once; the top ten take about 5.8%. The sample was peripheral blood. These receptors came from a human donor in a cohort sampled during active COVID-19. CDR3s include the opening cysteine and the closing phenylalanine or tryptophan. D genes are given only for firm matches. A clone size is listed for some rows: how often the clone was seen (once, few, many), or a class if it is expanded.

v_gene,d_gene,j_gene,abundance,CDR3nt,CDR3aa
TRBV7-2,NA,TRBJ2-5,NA,TGTGCCAGCAGCCCTAATAACGTACAAGAGACCCAGTACTTC,CASSPNNVQETQYF
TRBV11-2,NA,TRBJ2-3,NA,TGTGCCAGCAGCTTAGATCTGGGTCAGACAAGCACAGATACGCAGTATTTT,CASSLDLGQTSTDTQYF
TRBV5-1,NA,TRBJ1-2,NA,TGCGCCAGCAGTGTCGCAGCGACAGGCTATGGCTACACCTTC,CASSVAATGYGYTF
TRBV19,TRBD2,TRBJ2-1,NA,TGTGCCAGTAGTACCTCAGCGGGAGCCTCCTACAATGAGCAGTTCTTC,CASSTSAGASYNEQFF
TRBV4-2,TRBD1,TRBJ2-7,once,TGTGCCAGCAGACTTGGACAGGGTCCCTACGAGCAGTACTTC,CASRLGQGPYEQYF
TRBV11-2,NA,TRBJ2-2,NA,TGTGCCAGCAGCTTAGTGTCGGTCAGAGGCGGGGAGCTGTTTTTT,CASSLVSVRGGELFF
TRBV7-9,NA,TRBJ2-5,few,TGTGCCAGCAGCTTAGGTAGTCTACTCCAAGAGACCCAGTACTTC,CASSLGSLLQETQYF
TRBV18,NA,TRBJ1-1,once,TGTGCCAGCTCACGTTCCCGGGGGGATCTTCTAGGAGCTTTCTTT,CASSRSRGDLLGAFF
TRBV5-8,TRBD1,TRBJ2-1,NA,TGTGCCAGCAGCCCTGTAAGCAGGGGGCGGAATGAGCAGTTCTTC,CASSPVSRGRNEQFF
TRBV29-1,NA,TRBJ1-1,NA,TGCAGCGTTGGGGGCTGGGGATTGGACACTGAAGCTTTCTTT,CSVGGWGLDTEAFF
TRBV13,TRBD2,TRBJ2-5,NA,TGTGCCAGCAGCTTATATTGGGGGGGAGAGACCCAGTACTTC,CASSLYWGGETQYF
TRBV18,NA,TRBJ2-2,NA,TGTGCCAGCTCCCCACGAGCAATGAACACCGGGGAGCTGTTTTTT,CASSPRAMNTGELFF
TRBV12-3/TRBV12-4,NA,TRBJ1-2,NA,TGTGCCAGCAGCATTCAGGGAAATGGCTACACCTTC,CASSIQGNGYTF
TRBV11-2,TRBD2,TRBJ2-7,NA,TGTGCCAGCAGCTTAAGAACTAGCGGGAGGTACTACGAGCAGTACTTC,CASSLRTSGRYYEQYF
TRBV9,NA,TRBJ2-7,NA,TGTGCCAGCAGCGAGGCCCCACTAGGCCCCCCCTACGAGCAGTACTTC,CASSEAPLGPPYEQYF
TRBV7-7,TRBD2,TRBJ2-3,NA,TGTGCTAGCAGCTCAAGCGGGGGGGCAGATACGCAGTATTTT,CASSSSGGADTQYF
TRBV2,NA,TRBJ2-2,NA,TGTGCCAGCAGCTCCGGGACTGGAAACACCGGGGAGCTGTTTTTT,CASSSGTGNTGELFF
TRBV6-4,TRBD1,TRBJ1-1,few,TGTGCCAGCAGGCGGGACAGTGGGAACACTGAAGCTTTCTTT,CASRRDSGNTEAFF
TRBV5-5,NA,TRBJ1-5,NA,TGTGCCAGCAGCTTGGTGGCAGGTATTAGCAATCAGCCCCAGCATTTT,CASSLVAGISNQPQHF
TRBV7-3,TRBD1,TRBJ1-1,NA,TGTGCCAGCAGCTTAGGTACAGGGGCTAACACTGAAGCTTTCTTT,CASSLGTGANTEAFF
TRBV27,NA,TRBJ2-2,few,TGTGCCAGCAGTTTGTTTCAGGGTCTCACCGGGGAGCTGTTTTTT,CASSLFQGLTGELFF
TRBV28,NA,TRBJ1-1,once,TGTGCCAGCAGTACATCCCGTGAAGCTTTCTTT,CASSTSREAFF
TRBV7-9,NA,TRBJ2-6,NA,TGTGCCAGCAGCTCATCCAGGGTCTCTGGGGCCAACGTCCTGACTTTC,CASSSSRVSGANVLTF
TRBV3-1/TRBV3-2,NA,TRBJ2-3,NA,TGTGCCAGCAGCCCGCCTAACACAGATACGCAGTATTTT,CASSPPNTDTQYF
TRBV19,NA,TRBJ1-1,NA,TGTGCCAGTAGTTCCCAAGGACAGCCCACTGAAGCTTTCTTT,CASSSQGQPTEAFF
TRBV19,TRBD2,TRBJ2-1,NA,TGTGCCAGTAGTCCGTCTAGCGGACCCTACAATGAGCAGTTCTTC,CASSPSSGPYNEQFF
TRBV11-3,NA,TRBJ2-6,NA,TGTGCCAGCAGCCCTGGCAGTGGCGGCAGGGCCAACGTCCTGACTTTC,CASSPGSGGRANVLTF
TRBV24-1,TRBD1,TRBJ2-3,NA,TGTGCCACCAGTCTAACAGGGGAGACAGATACGCAGTATTTT,CATSLTGETDTQYF
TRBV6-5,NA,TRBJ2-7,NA,TGTGCCAGCACCCTTAGGACAGACGAAAGTAGGCAGTACTTC,CASTLRTDESRQYF
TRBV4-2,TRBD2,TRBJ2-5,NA,TGTGCCAGCAGCCAGCGGCGGGAGGAGACCCAGTACTTC,CASSQRREETQYF
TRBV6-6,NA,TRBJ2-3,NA,TGTGCCAGCACCTCCCCCCCCTTCGGCACAGATACGCAGTATTTT,CASTSPPFGTDTQYF
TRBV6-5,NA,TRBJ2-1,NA,TGTGCCAGCAGTTACGCGGAGTCCTCCTACAATGAGCAGTTCTTC,CASSYAESSYNEQFF
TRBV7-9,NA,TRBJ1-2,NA,TGTGCCAGCAGCTCCCGCGAGAGCTATGGCTACACCTTC,CASSSRESYGYTF
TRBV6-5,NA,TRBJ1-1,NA,TGTGCCAGCACCCCATTGAGGGTTTCGGACACTGAAGCTTTCTTT,CASTPLRVSDTEAFF
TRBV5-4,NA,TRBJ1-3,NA,TGTGCCAGCAGCTTGGGGCAGGCAGGCTCTGGAAACACCATATATTTT,CASSLGQAGSGNTIYF
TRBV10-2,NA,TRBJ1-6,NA,TGCGCCAGCAGGGACAGTTTCGGTAATTCACCCCTCCACTTT,CASRDSFGNSPLHF
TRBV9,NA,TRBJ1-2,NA,TGTGCCAGCAGCGCCCACGTCGCGGAGGGCTACACCTTC,CASSAHVAEGYTF
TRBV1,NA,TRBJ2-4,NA,TGCACCAGCAGCCACAGAAACATTCAGTACTTC,CTSSHRNIQYF
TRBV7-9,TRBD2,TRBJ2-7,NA,TGTGCCAGCACCATCGGACTAGGTTCCGAGCAGTACTTC,CASTIGLGSEQYF
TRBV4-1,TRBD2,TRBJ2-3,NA,TGCGCCAGCAGCCAAGCTAGCGGAGGGGGCACAGATACGCAGTATTTT,CASSQASGGGTDTQYF
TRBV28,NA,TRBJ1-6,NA,TGTGCCAGCAGTTTTATAGGAACAGGGCTAGATTCACCCCTCCACTTT,CASSFIGTGLDSPLHF
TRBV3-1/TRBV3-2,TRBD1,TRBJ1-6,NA,TGTGCCAGCAGCCAAGGGCAACAGGGGATTAATTCACCCCTCCACTTT,CASSQGQQGINSPLHF
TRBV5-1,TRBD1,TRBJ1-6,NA,TGCGCCAGCAGCTTGGATCGGGACAGGGCTTCACCCCTCCACTTT,CASSLDRDRASPLHF